This passage covers 10 T cell receptor beta chains from one sample sequenced in a study of a mutant IDH1 vaccine in newly diagnosed glioma. Stated time point: week 5, during vaccination. In the vaccine, a single dose held 300 ug of the mutant IDH1 20-mer peptide, along with topical imiquimod. Assay: immunoSEQ multiplex PCR; the TCRdb copy retains only in-frame clones and omits some. The table has 50,000 to 75,000 clones, about 88% seen once; the top ten hold 7% to 8.5%. Their antigens remain unidentified. Sequences were derived from PBMCs, sampled from a glioma patient whose treatment included an IDH1 peptide vaccine. These receptors originate from a woman in her 50s with glioma.

The V call is TRBV5-1, the J call TRBJ1-4, with D possibly matching TRBD1 (6 bases). CDR3 length: 14 amino acids. V was cut by 0 bases and J by 7 bases, with 10 bases left in between. Germline lookup yields CDR1 SGHRS and CDR2 YFSETQ. CDR3 sequence reads: CASSLGQVGEKLFF. The CDR3 DNA is TGCGCCAGCAGCTTGGGACAGGTTGGTGAAAAACTGTTTTTT.

The gene calls are TRBV10-3 and TRBJ2-3; tentatively, D is TRBD1 or TRBD2 (5 bases each). V lost 6 bases and J 3 bases, leaving 10 bases between the germline ends. The CDR3 totals 13 residues. Germline values: CDR1 ENHRY, CDR2 SYGVKD. This CDR3 is CAIRGTTTDTQYF. In nucleotides, the CDR3 is TGTGCCATCAGAGGGACCACGACAGATACGCAGTATTTT.

This clone has only one observation. The chain employs TRBV6-5 and TRBJ1-4, with D unresolved. CDR1 and CDR2 (germline): MNHEY, SVGAGI. The CDR3 totals 14 residues. V was clipped by 5 bases and J by 1 base, with 8 bases between them. The CDR3 here is CASSPTQTNEKLFF. The CDR3 region has the DNA TGTGCCAGCAGTCCGACGCAAACTAATGAAAAACTGTTTTTT.

This clone was observed once. The rearrangement joins TRBV2 to TRBJ1-1, with D uncertain. The CDR3 spans 14 residues. The V and J ends lost 9 bases and 1 base respectively, with 15 bases between them. CDR1 is SNHLY, CDR2 FYNNEI, per germline. The CDR3, as DNA: TGTGCCAGTAAAGAAGACAACTCGAACACTGAAGCTTTCTTT. This encodes CASKEDNSNTEAFF.

The genes are TRBV29-1 and TRBJ1-1; a possible D gene is TRBD1 (6 bases). Germline V gene data show CDR1 as SQVTM and CDR2 as ANQGSEA. V lost 7 bases and J lost 3, with 12 bases in between. The CDR3 totals 12 residues. The CDR3 bases are TGCAGCGCAGGGGTATCGTACACTGAAGCTTTCTTT. The encoded protein is CSAGVSYTEAFF.

The rearrangement joins TRBV19 to TRBJ1-5; D call uncertain. V was trimmed by 3 bases and J by 11 bases, leaving 14 bases between them. The CDR3 contains 13 residues. Germline CDR1 LNHDA, CDR2 SQIVND (reference sequence). The CDR3 region is CASSIGPNFSQHF. The CDR3 DNA follows: TGTGCCAGTAGTATCGGACCCAATTTTTCCCAGCATTTT.

The chain uses TRBV5-1 and TRBJ1-4, with 7 nucleotides matching TRBD1. Losses at the gene ends were 0 bases for V and 7 bases for J; bases not matched to a gene: 6. Looked up from germline, CDR1 is SGHRS and CDR2 is YFSETQ. This CDR3 has 15 amino acids. In DNA form, the CDR3 reads TGCGCCAGCAGCTTGGAGGGGGCAGGGGGTGAAAAACTGTTTTTT. This translates into CASSLEGAGGEKLFF.

The chain uses TRBV6-1 and TRBJ1-4, with D possibly matching TRBD1 (5 bases). The CDR3 contains 15 residues. V lost 2 bases and J lost 7, with 14 bases in between. Germline V gene lookup returns CDR1 MNHNS and CDR2 SASEGT. DNA for the CDR3: TGTGCCAGCAGTGAAATACGGGGGAGTGGTGAAAAACTGTTTTTT. Amino acid sequence: CASSEIRGSGEKLFF.

The V gene is TRBV5-1, the J gene TRBJ1-2; D unresolved. The CDR3 has 14 residues. Trimming stripped 0 bases from V and 8 bases from J, with 14 bases between. Looked up from germline, CDR1 is SGHRS and CDR2 is YFSETQ. The CDR3 DNA reads as TGCGCCAGCAGCTTGGACGTTTCACGTTGGGGCTACACCTTC. Translation gives CASSLDVSRWGYTF.

The chain combines TRBV4-1 with TRBJ2-3; TRBD2 is a possible D gene (5 bases). The germline V gene has CDR1 MGHRA and CDR2 YSYEKL. The V end lost 1 base, the J end lost 0 bases, and 5 bases lay between the germline ends. There are 14 residues in the CDR3. CDR3 in amino acids: CASSQAGSTDTQYF. In DNA form, the CDR3 reads TGCGCCAGCAGCCAAGCGGGGAGCACAGATACGCAGTATTTT.